Each of the 2 T cell receptor beta chains below was sequenced from the same sample in a study of control samples from healthy donors and cancer patients. The table came from immunoSEQ multiplex PCR; TCRdb's copy has only in-frame clones and leaves some out. The sample shows under 150,000 clones, approximately 92% of them seen only once. What was sequenced was blood. Source of these receptors: a young man in good health.

The chain has TRBV19 and TRBJ2-7, with 10 positions matching TRBD2. CDR1 and CDR2 from the germline V gene are LNHDA and SQIVND (reference sequence). Trimming removed 1 base from V and 5 bases from J; junction bases left unmatched: 14. The CDR3 spans 18 residues. The CDR3 nucleotides are TGTGCCAGTAGTATAGCCCCGAGGGGTACTAGCGGGAATCACGAGCAGTACTTC. Translating gives CASSIAPRGTSGNHEQYF.

CDR3 region: CASSLDWGATNEKLFF. The CDR3 region has the DNA TGTGCCAGCAGCTTAGATTGGGGTGCAACTAATGAAAAACTGTTTTTT. The chain combines TRBV11-2 with TRBJ1-4; D remains ambiguous. The V end lost 0 bases, the J end lost 0 bases, and 8 bases lay between the germline ends. The CDR3 has 16 residues. Germline-derived CDR1 and CDR2 are SGHAT and FQNNGV.